These 5 T cell receptor beta chains originate from one sample sequenced in a study of T-cell memory formation after mild COVID-19 (dated by TCRdb to 2020 to 2023). The library came from 5' RACE. The instrument was an Illumina NovaSeq 6000. TCRdb's own reprocessing of the public reads used fastp at Q25 and MiXCR and kept productive beta chains. Records with the same CDR3 protein are collapsed into one entry carrying the most frequent genes and DNA. Counted in this sample were a few hundred thousand distinct CDR3 sequences; roughly a fifth of them appeared once. Approximately 8.4% of the sample is in the top ten clones. The material sequenced was PBMCs or a T cell subset sorted from them (not recorded which). The receptors were sampled from an adult woman who had mild COVID-19 (a few samples of this study predate the infection). The sample titles of this study are shuffled in the database, so cell type and time point are left out; the donor was told from shared clones.

The rearrangement links TRBV19 to TRBJ1-5, with 12 bases aligning to TRBD1. The CDR3 contains 14 residues. CDR1 and CDR2 from the germline V gene are LNHDA and SQIVND (reference sequence). Unmatched junction bases numbered 3, after V lost 3 bases and J lost 9 bases. The DNA for the CDR3 is TGTGCCAGTAGTATGGGACAGGGGGCTCGGCCCCAGCATTTT. Translation gives CASSMGQGARPQHF.

This clonotype has just a few counts. The chain joins TRBV6-2 or TRBV6-3 to TRBJ1-1, with D uncertain. The CDR3 totals 13 residues. Germline CDR1 MNHEY, CDR2 SVGEGT. V was pared by 0 bases and J by 3 bases, with 5 bases between. CDR3 sequence reads: CASSYSADTEAFF. CDR3 in DNA: TGTGCCAGCAGTTACTCAGCAGACACTGAAGCTTTCTTT.

This clonotype was seen more than once but under ten times. The chain joins TRBV4-1 to TRBJ1-5; D not resolved. There are 13 residues in the CDR3. With 1 base removed from V and 9 bases from J, the gap between germline ends came to 10 bases. Germline CDR1 MGHRA, CDR2 YSYEKL. For the CDR3, the DNA is TGCGCCAGCAGCCAAGGGGGTGTTCGGCCCCAGCATTTT. Protein product: CASSQGGVRPQHF.

In its sample, this clonotype was seen a few times. V and J are TRBV28 and TRBJ1-3, with D uncertain. V was pared by 3 bases and J by 4 bases, with 13 bases between. CDR1 is MDHEN and CDR2 is SYDVKM in the germline V gene. The CDR3 has 15 residues. DNA of the CDR3: TGTGCCAGCAGTTTGGGTGGTACGGGGGGAAACACCATATATTTT. Encoded protein: CASSLGGTGGNTIYF.

This chain uses TRBV6-5 with TRBJ2-7; D is undetermined. CDR3 length equals 12 residues. V lost 9 bases and J 2 bases, leaving 11 bases between the germline ends. The V gene's germline CDR1 is MNHEY and CDR2 SVGAGI. CDR3 DNA sequence: TGTGCCAGGGACGTCCGTGCCTACGAGCAGTACTTC. Its translation is CARDVRAYEQYF.